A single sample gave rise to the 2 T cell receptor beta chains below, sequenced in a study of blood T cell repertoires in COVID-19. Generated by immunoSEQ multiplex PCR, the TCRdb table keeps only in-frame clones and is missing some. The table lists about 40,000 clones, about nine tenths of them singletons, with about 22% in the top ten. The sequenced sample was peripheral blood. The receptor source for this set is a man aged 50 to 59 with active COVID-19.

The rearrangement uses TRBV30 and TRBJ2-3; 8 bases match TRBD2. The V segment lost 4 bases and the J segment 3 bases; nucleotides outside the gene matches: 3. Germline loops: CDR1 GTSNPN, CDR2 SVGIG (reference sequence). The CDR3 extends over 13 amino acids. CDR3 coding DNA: TGTGCCTGGATTAGCGGGACTACAGATACGCAGTATTTT. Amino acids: CAWISGTTDTQYF.

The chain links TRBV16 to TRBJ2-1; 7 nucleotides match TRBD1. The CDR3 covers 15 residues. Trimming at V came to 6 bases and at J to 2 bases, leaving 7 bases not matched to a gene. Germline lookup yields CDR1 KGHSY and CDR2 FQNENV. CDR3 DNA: TGTGCCAGCAGTCCCTACAGGGGTACCTACAATGAGCAGTTCTTC. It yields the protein CASSPYRGTYNEQFF. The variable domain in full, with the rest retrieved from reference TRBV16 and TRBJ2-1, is GEEVAQTPKHLVRGEGQKAKLYCAPIKGHSYVFWYQQVLKNEFKFLISFQNENVFDETGMPKERFSAKCLPNSPCSLEIQATKLEDSAVYFCASSPYRGTYNEQFFGPGTRLTVL.